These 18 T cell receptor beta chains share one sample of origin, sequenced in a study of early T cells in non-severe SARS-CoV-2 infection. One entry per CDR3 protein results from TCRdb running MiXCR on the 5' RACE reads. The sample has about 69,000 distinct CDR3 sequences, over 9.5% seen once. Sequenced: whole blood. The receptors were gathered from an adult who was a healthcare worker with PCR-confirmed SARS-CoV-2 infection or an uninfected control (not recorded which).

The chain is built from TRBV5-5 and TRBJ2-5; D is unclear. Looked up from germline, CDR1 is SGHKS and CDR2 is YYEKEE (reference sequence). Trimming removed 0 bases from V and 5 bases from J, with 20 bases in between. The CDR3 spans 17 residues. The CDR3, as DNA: TGTGCCAGCAGCTTGGAACTGGGCCACCAACTGGGGGAGACCCAGTACTTC. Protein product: CASSLELGHQLGETQYF.

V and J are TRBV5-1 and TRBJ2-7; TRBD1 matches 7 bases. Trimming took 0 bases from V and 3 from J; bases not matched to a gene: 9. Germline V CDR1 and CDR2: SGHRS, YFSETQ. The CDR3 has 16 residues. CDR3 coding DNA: TGCGCCAGCAGCTTGGGTGACAGGGCAGATAACTACGAGCAGTACTTC. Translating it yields CASSLGDRADNYEQYF. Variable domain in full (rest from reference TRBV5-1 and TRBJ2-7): KAGVTQTPRYLIKTRGQQVTLSCSPISGHRSVSWYQQTPGQGLQFLFEYFSETQRNKGNFPGRFSGRQFSNSRSEMNVSTLELGDSALYLCASSLGDRADNYEQYFGPGTRLTVT.

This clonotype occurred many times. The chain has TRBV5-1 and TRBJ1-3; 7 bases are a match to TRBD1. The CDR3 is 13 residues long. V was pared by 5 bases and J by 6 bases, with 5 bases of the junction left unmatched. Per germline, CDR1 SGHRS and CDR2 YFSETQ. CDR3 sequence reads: CASRSGTENTIYF. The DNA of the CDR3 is TGCGCCAGCAGATCCGGGACAGAAAACACCATATATTTT.

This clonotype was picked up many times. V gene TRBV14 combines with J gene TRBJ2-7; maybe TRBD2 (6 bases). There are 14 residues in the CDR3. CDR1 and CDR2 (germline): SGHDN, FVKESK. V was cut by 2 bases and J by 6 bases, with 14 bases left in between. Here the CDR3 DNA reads TGTGCCAGCAGCCAACAGGGCAGGGAGGCCGAGCAGTACTTC. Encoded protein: CASSQQGREAEQYF.

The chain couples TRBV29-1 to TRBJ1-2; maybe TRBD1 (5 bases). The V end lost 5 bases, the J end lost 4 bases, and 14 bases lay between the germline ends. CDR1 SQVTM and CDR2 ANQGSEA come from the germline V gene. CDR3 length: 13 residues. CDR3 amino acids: CSVPRTRGYGYTF. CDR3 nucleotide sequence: TGCAGCGTTCCCCGGACGAGGGGCTATGGCTACACCTTC.

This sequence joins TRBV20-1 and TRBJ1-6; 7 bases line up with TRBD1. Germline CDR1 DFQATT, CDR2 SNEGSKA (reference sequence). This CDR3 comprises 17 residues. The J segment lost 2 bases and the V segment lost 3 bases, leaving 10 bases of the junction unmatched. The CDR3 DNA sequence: TGCAGTGCTAGCACCGGAAGACAGGGCCCCTATAATTCACCCCTCCACTTT. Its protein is CSASTGRQGPYNSPLHF.

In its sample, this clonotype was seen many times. The CDR3: CAWSVFGSGAYNEQFF. As DNA, the CDR3 is TGTGCCTGGAGTGTGTTCGGTAGCGGGGCTTACAATGAGCAGTTCTTC. The J gene is TRBJ2-1, the V gene TRBV30, with 8 bases lining up with TRBD2. The CDR3 has 16 residues. Germline trimming cut 0 bases from V and 4 bases from J; bases unmatched to any gene: 8. Looked up from germline, CDR1 is GTSNPN and CDR2 is SVGIG (reference sequence).

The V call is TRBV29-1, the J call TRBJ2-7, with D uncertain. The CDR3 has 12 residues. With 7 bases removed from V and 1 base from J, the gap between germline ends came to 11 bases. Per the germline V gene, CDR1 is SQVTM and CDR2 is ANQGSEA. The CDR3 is CSAAYSSYEQYF. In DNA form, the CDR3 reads TGCAGCGCCGCATACAGTTCCTACGAGCAGTACTTC.

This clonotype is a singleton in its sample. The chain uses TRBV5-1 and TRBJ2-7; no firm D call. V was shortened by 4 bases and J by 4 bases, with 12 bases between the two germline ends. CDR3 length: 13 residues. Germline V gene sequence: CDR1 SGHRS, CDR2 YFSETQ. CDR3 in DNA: TGCGCCAGCAGCCTGGACCGGCAGTACGAGCAGTACTTC. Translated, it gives CASSLDRQYEQYF.

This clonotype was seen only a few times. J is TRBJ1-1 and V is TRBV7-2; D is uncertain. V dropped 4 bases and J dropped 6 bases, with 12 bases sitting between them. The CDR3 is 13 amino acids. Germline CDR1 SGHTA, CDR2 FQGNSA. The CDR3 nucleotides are TGTGCCAGCAGCTACTACCCGGATGCTGAAGCTTTCTTT. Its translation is CASSYYPDAEAFF.

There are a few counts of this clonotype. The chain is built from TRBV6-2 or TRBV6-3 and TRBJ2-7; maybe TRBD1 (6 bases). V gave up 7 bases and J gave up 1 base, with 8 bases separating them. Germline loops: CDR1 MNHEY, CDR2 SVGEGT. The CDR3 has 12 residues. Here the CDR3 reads CASKTGSYEQYF. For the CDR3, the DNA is TGTGCCAGCAAAACAGGGTCCTACGAGCAGTACTTC.

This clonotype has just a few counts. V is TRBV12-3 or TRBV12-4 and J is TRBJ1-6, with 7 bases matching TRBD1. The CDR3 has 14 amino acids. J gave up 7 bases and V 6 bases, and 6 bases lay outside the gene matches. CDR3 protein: CASSPDRVNSPLHF. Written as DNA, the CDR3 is TGTGCCAGCAGCCCTGACAGGGTGAATTCACCCCTCCACTTT.

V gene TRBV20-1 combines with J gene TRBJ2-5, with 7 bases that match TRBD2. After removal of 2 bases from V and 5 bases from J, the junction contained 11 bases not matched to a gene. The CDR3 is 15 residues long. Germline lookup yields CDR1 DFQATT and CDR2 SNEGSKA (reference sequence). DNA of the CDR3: TGCAGTGCTAGACCACGTCACGGACTAGGGGAGACCCAGTACTTC. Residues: CSARPRHGLGETQYF.

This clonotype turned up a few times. CDR3 region: CASSSLADWNTGELFF. The DNA of the CDR3 is TGCGCCAGCAGCTCGCTGGCGGACTGGAACACCGGGGAGCTGTTTTTT. The rearrangement uses TRBV5-1 and TRBJ2-2; TRBD2 is a possible D gene (5 bases). The CDR3 sequence is 16 residues long. V shed 3 bases and J shed 1 base, with 13 bases lying between them. Looked up from germline, CDR1 is SGHRS and CDR2 is YFSETQ.

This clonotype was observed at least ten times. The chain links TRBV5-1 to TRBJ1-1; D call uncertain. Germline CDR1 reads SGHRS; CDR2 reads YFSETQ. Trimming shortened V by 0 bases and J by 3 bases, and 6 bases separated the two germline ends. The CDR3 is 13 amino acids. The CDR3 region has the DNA TGCGCCAGCAGCTTGGTTTTAGACACTGAAGCTTTCTTT. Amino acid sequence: CASSLVLDTEAFF.

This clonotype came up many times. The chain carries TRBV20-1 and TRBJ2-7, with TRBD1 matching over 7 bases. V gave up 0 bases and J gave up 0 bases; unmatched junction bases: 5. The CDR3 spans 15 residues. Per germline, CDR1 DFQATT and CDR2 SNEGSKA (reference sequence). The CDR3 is CSARDMAGGSYEQYF. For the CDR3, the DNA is TGCAGTGCTAGAGATATGGCAGGGGGCTCCTACGAGCAGTACTTC.

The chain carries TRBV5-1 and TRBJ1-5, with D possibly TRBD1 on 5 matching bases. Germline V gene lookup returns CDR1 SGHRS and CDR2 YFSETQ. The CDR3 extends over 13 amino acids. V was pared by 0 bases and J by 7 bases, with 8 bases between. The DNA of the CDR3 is TGCGCCAGCAGCTTGGGAGCAGGGCAGCCCCAGCATTTT. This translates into CASSLGAGQPQHF. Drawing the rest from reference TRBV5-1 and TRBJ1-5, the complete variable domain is KAGVTQTPRYLIKTRGQQVTLSCSPISGHRSVSWYQQTPGQGLQFLFEYFSETQRNKGNFPGRFSGRQFSNSRSEMNVSTLELGDSALYLCASSLGAGQPQHFGDGTRLSIL.

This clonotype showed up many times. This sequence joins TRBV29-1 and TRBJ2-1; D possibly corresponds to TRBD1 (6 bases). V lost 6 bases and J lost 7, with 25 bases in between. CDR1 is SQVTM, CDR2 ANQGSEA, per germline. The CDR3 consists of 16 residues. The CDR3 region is CSVVGQPSIGENEQFF. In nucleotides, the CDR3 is TGCAGCGTCGTCGGACAGCCGTCCATAGGTGAGAATGAGCAGTTCTTC.